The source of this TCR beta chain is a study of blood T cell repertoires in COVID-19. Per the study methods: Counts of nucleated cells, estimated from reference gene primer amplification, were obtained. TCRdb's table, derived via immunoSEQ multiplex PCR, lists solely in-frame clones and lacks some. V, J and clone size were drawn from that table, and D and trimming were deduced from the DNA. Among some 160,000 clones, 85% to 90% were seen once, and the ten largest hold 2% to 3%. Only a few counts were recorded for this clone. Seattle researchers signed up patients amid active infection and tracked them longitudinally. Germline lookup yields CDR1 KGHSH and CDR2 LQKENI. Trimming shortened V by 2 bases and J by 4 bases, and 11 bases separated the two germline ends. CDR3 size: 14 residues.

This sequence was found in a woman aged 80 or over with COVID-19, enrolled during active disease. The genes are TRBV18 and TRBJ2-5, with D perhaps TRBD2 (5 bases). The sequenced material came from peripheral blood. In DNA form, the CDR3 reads TGTGCCAGCTCACCAAGGGCGAGCGGAGAGACCCAGTACTTC. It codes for CASSPRASGETQYF.